Presented here are 5 T cell receptor beta chains from one specimen sequenced in a study of beta chain features in type 1 diabetes. Every isolated RNA sample was fully reverse transcribed, so sequencing captured expressed TCRB transcripts. The data were produced by immunoSEQ multiplex PCR, yet TCRdb's version contains in-frame clones alone and is incomplete. The table shows fewer than 500,000 clones, with about 14% occurring only once. Sequences were obtained from naive CD4+ T cells from blood. All receptors derive from a man aged 25 to 45 in good health.

The genes are TRBV7-2 and TRBJ2-3; 9 bases match TRBD2. V lost 5 bases and J lost 3; bases outside the gene matches: 9. CDR1 and CDR2 from the germline V gene are SGHTA and FQGNSA. The CDR3 loop spans 16 amino acids. The CDR3 protein is CASSELTTSGTDTQYF. CDR3 DNA: TGTGCCAGCAGCGAACTAACGACTAGCGGAACAGATACGCAGTATTTT.

V gene TRBV27 combines with J gene TRBJ2-3, with TRBD1 matching over 8 bases. The CDR3 has 17 amino acids. After removal of 4 bases from V and 2 bases from J, the junction contained 11 bases not matched to a gene. Per the germline V gene, CDR1 is MNHEY and CDR2 is SMNVEV (reference sequence). CDR3 sequence: CASSSWKTGVDTDTQYF. CDR3 DNA sequence: TGTGCCAGCAGTTCCTGGAAGACAGGGGTGGACACAGATACGCAGTATTTT.

In its sample, this clone was seen a few times. This chain uses TRBV30 with TRBJ1-2; the D gene is possibly TRBD1 (6 bases). The CDR3 totals 13 residues. CDR1 and CDR2 from the germline V gene are GTSNPN and SVGIG (reference sequence). The germline V and J ends were trimmed by 4 bases and 6 bases, with 15 bases remaining between them. The CDR3 DNA follows: TGTGCCTGGAACCCAGGGGCTAAGGATGGCTACACCTTC. This encodes CAWNPGAKDGYTF.

The CDR3 region has the DNA TGTGCCAGCAGCTTATCAAGGGACAGGGCACTTTCAGGAGAAGCTTTCTTT. It specifies CASSLSRDRALSGEAFF. The chain carries TRBV7-2 and TRBJ1-1, with 9 positions matching TRBD1. The CDR3 loop spans 17 amino acids. Germline lookup yields CDR1 SGHTA and CDR2 FQGNSA. Trimming took 2 bases from V and 8 from J; bases not matched to a gene: 15.

This clone came up a few times. The chain recombines TRBV6-6 with TRBJ2-5, with TRBD2 identical over 10 bases. CDR3 length: 12 amino acids. Germline values: CDR1 MNHNY, CDR2 SVGAGI (reference sequence). The ends lost 9 bases at V and 4 bases at J; junction bases unmatched: 2. CDR3 residues: CASASGGETQYF. The DNA for the CDR3 is TGTGCCAGTGCTAGCGGGGGAGAGACCCAGTACTTC.